This record covers a single TCR beta chain. The data derive from a study of blood T cell repertoires in COVID-19. Sequencing was performed with immunoSEQ multiplex PCR; in TCRdb, only in-frame clones are kept and a portion is missing. The sample lists about 270,000 clones, roughly 86% occurring once. Germline trimming cut 8 bases from V and 1 base from J; bases unmatched to any gene: 4. This CDR3 is built from 14 residues. Germline V gene lookup returns CDR1 SNHLY and CDR2 FYNNEI. This clonotype was obtained from a woman under 30 who had recovered from COVID-19. The source material was PBMCs or T cells enriched from blood (not recorded which). The chain is built from TRBV2 and TRBJ2-3, with 9 bases that match TRBD2. CDR3 nucleotide sequence: TGTGCCAGCGCACCTAGCGGGGGCACAGATACGCAGTATTTT. Amino acid sequence: CASAPSGGTDTQYF.